The rows below give T cell receptor beta chains drawn from one sample of a study of blood T cell repertoires in COVID-19. Profiled with immunoSEQ multiplex PCR; TCRdb holds only in-frame clones, not every one. The sample has about 46,000 clones, around 90% seen once. The sequenced sample consisted of peripheral blood. These receptors came from a man aged 50-60 years with active COVID-19. Both conserved end residues are part of each CDR3. Each record gives: V gene, J gene, CDR3 protein.

TRBV5-1	TRBJ2-1	CASSLYLEGEQFF
TRBV9	TRBJ2-1	CASSVGGQNYNEQFF
TRBV7-7	TRBJ2-3	CASSRSGGAADTQYF
TRBV4-3	TRBJ2-1	CASSQSAGFVGDEQFF
TRBV6-1	TRBJ1-1	CASSEVGREAFF
TRBV9	TRBJ1-1	CASSAGGVTEAFF
TRBV27	TRBJ2-3	CASSPLAGAVEDTQYF
TRBV18	TRBJ1-6	CASSDSWGNSPLHF
TRBV19	TRBJ2-7	CASSSAGGGYEQYF
TRBV7-9	TRBJ1-1	CASSQGHLRANTEAFF
TRBV3-1/TRBV3-2	TRBJ1-5	CASSQDVNNQPQHF
TRBV6-2/TRBV6-3	TRBJ2-7	CASSLAGGRIEQYF
TRBV6-5	TRBJ1-5	CASRLAPGSNQPQHF
TRBV11-3	TRBJ2-1	CASSLDMTDEQFF
TRBV6-4	TRBJ1-6	CASSPSGSLNSPLHF
TRBV18	TRBJ1-2	CASSPDRAYGYTF
TRBV6-6	TRBJ1-1	CASTPRGTEAFF
TRBV2	TRBJ1-4	CASSDEGSNEKLFF